Given below is one T cell receptor beta chain in context. This entry comes from a study of PD-L1 blockade in urothelial cancer. Study background: Of approximately 30 patients, fewer than 27 were males with bladder-origin urothelial cancer. Of prior chemotherapy regimens, patients had received between 0 and 3. Samples came from 3 weeks, at the second dose, and 6 weeks into treatment.

Deletions cut 6 bases from V and 0 bases from J, with 12 bases between. CDR1 and CDR2 (germline): SQVTM, ANQGSEA. The CDR3 is 14 residues long. As for time point: pretreatment peripheral blood. Method: immunoSEQ multiplex PCR; TCRdb's copy keeps in-frame clones and lacks some. Of roughly 63,000 clones in the sample, approximately 80% are singletons; the top ten hold 5% to 7%. The source material was PBMCs, sampled around atezolizumab (anti-PD-L1) treatment. The rearrangement uses TRBV29-1 and TRBJ1-3; D uncertain. This TCR was sampled from an older man with urothelial cancer. CDR3 sequence reads: CSVLQAYSGNTIYF. Here the CDR3 DNA reads TGCAGCGTCCTCCAGGCGTACTCTGGAAACACCATATATTTT.